This T cell receptor beta chain was identified during a study of T cells in Graves' hyperthyroidism and ophthalmopathy. Whole-study results and caveats: Ophthalmopathy was predicted by the model a median of roughly 6 months ahead of onset.

The PBMCs had their origin in 7.5 to 10 ml of fresh peripheral blood. RNA transcripts provided the source from which TCR beta CDR3 regions were amplified. When the TCR CDR3 underwent first-round RT-PCR, the HTBI primer set was used. TCRdb reanalysed the multiplex PCR reads using MiXCR and keeps one entry per CDR3 protein. The sample holds 490,000 or so distinct CDR3 sequences, around a fifth seen once. As regards this clonotype: Its antigen is as yet unknown.

The length of the CDR3 is 15 residues. In germline, CDR1 is KGHSH, CDR2 LQKENI. V lost 3 bases to trimming and J lost 0 bases, with 10 bases between them. The clonotype was recovered from a woman aged 65 to 85 with Graves' ophthalmopathy. Sequenced sample: blood. The chain couples TRBV18 to TRBJ2-3; the D is unclear. The CDR3 region is CASSPQEFSTDTQYF. As DNA, the CDR3 is TGTGCCAGCTCACCCCAGGAATTTAGCACAGATACGCAGTATTTT.